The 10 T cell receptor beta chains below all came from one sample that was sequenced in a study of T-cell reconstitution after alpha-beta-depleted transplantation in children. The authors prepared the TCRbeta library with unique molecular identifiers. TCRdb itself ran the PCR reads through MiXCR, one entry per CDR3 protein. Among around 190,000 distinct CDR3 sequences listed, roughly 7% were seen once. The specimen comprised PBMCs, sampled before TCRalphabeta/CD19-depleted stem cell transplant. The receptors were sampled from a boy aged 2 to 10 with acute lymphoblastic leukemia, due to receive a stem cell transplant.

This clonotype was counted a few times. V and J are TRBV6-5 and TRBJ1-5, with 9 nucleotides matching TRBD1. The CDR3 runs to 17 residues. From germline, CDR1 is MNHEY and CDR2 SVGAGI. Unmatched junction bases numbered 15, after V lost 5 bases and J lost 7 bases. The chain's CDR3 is CASSSHRRDRVRQPQHF. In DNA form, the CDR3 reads TGTGCCAGCAGTAGCCATCGAAGGGACAGGGTACGACAGCCCCAGCATTTT.

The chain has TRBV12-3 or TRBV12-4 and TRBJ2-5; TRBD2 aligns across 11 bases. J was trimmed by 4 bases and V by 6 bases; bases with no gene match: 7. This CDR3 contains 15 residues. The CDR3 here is CASRPNLAGGETQYF. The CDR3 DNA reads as TGTGCCAGCAGACCCAACCTAGCGGGGGGAGAGACCCAGTACTTC.

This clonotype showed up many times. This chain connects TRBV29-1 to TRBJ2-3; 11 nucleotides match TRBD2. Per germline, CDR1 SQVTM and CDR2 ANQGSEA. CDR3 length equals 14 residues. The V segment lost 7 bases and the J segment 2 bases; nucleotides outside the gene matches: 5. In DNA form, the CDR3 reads TGCAGCGCCATAGCGGGAGGGAACACAGATACGCAGTATTTT. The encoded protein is CSAIAGGNTDTQYF.

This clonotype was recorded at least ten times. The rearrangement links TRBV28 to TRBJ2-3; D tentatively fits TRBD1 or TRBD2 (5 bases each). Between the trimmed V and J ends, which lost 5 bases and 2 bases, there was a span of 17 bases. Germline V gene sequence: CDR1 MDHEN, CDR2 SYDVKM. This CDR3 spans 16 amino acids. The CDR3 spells CASSTFLGADTDTQYF. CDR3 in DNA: TGTGCCAGCAGTACCTTCCTCGGGGCAGACACAGATACGCAGTATTTT. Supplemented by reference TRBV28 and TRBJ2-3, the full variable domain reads DVKVTQSSRYLVKRTGEKVFLECVQDMDHENMFWYRQDPGLGLRLIYFSYDVKMKEKGDIPEGYSVSREKKERFSLILESASTNQTSMYLCASSTFLGADTDTQYFGPGTRLTVL.

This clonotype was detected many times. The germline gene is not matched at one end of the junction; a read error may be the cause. The CDR3 loop reads CASSLEGSGTYEQYF. The CDR3 nucleotides are TGTGCCAGCAGTTTAGAGGGAAGTGGGACCTACGAGCAGTACTTC. The V and J genes are TRBV7-2 and TRBJ2-7; TRBD2 is a possible D gene (5 bases). Germline-derived CDR1 and CDR2 are SGHTA and FQGNSA. The CDR3 is made up of 15 amino acids.

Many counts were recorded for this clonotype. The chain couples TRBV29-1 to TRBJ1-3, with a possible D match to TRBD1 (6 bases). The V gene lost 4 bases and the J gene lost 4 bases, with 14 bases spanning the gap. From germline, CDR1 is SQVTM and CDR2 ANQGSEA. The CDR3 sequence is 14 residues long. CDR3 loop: CSVGRDTSGNTIYF. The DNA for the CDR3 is TGCAGCGTTGGGAGGGACACGAGCGGAAACACCATATATTTT.

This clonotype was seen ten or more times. CDR3 in amino acids: CASGAGGPEGEQFF. In DNA, the CDR3 is TGTGCCAGCGGGGCGGGGGGGCCGGAGGGCGAGCAGTTCTTC. The chain employs TRBV27 and TRBJ2-1; 9 bases match TRBD2. The CDR3 spans 14 residues. The V gene end was trimmed by 8 bases and the J gene end by 10 bases; junction bases not matched to a gene: 12. Germline CDR1 and CDR2: MNHEY and SMNVEV (reference sequence).

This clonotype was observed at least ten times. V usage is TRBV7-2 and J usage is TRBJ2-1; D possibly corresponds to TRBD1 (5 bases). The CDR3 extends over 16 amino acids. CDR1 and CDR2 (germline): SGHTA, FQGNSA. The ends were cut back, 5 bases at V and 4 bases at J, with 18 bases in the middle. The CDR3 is CASSPPRTNLYNEQFF. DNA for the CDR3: TGTGCCAGCAGCCCACCTAGGACAAATCTGTACAATGAGCAGTTCTTC.

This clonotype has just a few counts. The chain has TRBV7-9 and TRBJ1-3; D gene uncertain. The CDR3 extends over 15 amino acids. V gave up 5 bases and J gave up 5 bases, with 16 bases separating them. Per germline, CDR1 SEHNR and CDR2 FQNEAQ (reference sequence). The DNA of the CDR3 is TGTGCCAGCAGCCCGCCAAACACCGGGAGAAACACCATATATTTT. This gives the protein CASSPPNTGRNTIYF.

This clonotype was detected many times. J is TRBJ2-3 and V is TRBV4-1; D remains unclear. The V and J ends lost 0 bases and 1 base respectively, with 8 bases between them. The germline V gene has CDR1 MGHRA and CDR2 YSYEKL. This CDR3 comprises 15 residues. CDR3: CASSQDWPGTDTQYF. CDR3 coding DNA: TGCGCCAGCAGCCAAGATTGGCCCGGCACAGATACGCAGTATTTT.